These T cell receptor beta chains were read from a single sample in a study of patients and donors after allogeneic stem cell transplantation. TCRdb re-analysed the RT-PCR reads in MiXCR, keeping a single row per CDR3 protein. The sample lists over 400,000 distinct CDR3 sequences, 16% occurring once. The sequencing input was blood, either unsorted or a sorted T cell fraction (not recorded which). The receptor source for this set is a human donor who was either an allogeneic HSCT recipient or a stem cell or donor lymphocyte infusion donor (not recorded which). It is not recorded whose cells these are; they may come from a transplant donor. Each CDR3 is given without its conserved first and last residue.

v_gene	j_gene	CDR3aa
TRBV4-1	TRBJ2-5	ASSQDWAGGGRETQY
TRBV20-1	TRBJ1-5	SASRPEDPQPQH
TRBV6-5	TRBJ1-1	ASSSGRHTEAF
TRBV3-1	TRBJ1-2	ASSPILGTAYGYT
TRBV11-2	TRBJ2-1	ATGRAYEQF
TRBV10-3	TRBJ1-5	AIAAQSGSNQPQH
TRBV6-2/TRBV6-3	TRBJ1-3	ASSDPGDTIY
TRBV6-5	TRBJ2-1	ASSYSAAGGVYEQF
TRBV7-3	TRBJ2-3	ASSSRTLRTDTQY
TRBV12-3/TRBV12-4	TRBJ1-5	ASSLATGRRGGQPQH
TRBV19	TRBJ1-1	ASSISGANTEAF
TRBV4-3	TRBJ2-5	ASSQDHRQVVGGTQY
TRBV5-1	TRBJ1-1	ASSLTGTGVLGIGF
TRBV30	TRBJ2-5	ACTGTSVQETQY
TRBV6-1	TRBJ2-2	ASRSTGSANTGELF
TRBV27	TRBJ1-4	ASSPTSDRNFDEKLF
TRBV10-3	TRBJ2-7	AISQTGGPSYEQY